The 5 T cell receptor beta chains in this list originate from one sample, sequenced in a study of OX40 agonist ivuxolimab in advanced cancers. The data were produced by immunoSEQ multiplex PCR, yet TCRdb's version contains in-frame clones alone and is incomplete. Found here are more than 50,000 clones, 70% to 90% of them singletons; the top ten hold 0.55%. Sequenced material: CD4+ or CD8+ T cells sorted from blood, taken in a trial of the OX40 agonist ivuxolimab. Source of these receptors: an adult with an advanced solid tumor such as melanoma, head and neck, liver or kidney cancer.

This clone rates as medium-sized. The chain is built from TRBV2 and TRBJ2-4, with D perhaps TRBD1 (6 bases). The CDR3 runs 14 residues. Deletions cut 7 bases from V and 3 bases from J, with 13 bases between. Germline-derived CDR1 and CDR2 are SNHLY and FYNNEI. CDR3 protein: CASTQGTIKNIQYF. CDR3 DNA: TGTGCCAGCACACAGGGCACCATCAAAAACATTCAGTACTTC. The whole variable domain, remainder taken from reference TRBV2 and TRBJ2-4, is EPEVTQTPSHQVTQMGQEVILRCVPISNHLYFYWYRQILGQKVEFLVSFYNNEISEKSEIFDDQFSVERPDGSNFTLKIRSTKLEDSAMYFCASTQGTIKNIQYFGAGTRLSVL.

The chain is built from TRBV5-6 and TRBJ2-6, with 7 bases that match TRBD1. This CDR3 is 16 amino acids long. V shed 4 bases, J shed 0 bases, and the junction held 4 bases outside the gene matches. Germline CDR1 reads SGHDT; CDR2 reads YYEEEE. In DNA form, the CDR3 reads TGTGCCAGCAGCCAACAGGGGAGCTCTGGGGCCAACGTCCTGACTTTC. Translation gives CASSQQGSSGANVLTF.

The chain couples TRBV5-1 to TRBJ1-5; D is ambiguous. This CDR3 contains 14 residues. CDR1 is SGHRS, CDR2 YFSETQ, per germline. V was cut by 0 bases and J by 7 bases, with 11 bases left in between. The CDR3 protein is CASSLAGKEQPQHF. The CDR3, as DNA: TGCGCCAGCAGCTTGGCGGGTAAAGAACAGCCCCAGCATTTT.

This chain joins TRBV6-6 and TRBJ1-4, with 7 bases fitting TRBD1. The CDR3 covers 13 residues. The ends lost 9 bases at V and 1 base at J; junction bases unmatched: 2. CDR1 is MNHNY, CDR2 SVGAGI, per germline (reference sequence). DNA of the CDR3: TGTGCCAGTAGGGGGCGAACTAATGAAAAACTGTTTTTT. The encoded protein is CASRGRTNEKLFF.

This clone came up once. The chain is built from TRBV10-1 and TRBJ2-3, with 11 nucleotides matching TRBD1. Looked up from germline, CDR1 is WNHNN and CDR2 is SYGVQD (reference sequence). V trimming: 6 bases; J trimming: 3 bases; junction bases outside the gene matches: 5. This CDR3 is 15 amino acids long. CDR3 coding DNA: TGCGCCAGCAGCGGGGGACAGGGGGTGACAGATACGCAGTATTTT. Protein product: CASSGGQGVTDTQYF.